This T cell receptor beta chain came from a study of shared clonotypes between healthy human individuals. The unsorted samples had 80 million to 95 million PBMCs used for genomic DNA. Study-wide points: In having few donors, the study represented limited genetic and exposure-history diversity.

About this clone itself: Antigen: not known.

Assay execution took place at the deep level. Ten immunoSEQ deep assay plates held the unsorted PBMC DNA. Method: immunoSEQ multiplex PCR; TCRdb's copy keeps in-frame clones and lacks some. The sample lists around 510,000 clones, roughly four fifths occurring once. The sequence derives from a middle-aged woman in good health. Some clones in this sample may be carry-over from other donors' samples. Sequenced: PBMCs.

CDR3 in DNA: TGTGCCAGCAGTCGGAAGGGAGCGGGATTTGAGCAGTTCTTC. This encodes CASSRKGAGFEQFF. The gene calls are TRBV5-8 and TRBJ2-1; 7 nucleotides agree with TRBD2. The CDR3 sequence is 14 residues long. V lost 5 bases to trimming and J lost 9 bases; unmatched junction nucleotides: 11. Germline V gene sequence: CDR1 SGHTS, CDR2 YDEGEE.